This TCR beta chain was sequenced for a study of cytomegalovirus exposure and HLA in healthy donors (dated by TCRdb to about 2017). At the level of the whole study: An earlier analysis of around 600 of the donors reported about 250 Gb of sequence data and 120 million or so unique TCR beta sequences from about 200 million T cells. An earlier analysis of several hundred of the donors applied high-throughput TCR beta sequencing to assess whether each TCR beta V gene segment acted as functional or pseudogenic. Across 300 to 500 genotyped donors of the cohort, an average of roughly 250,000 unique TCR beta nucleotide sequences per donor were sequenced, and roughly a sixth of those sequences were non-productive. A separate validation cohort of some 130 different subjects was used in addition to the 666-subject first cohort. Genome-wide SNP genotypes for about 55% of the 666 donors were used in a later genetic analysis, which treated that subset as a discovery cohort. A later analysis re-examined previously published TCR beta repertoires from roughly 720 donors and added high-resolution HLA genotyping to investigate patterns of TCR occurrence. Of the 398 genotyped donors, approximately 82% fell in the genetic ancestry cluster associated with self-reported Caucasian donors. Because of strong linkage in the cohort, roughly five DR-DQ haplotypes were treated as single units for association and clustering. Both class I and class II loci were covered by HLA typing, at four-digit resolution. The study aimed to test whether signatures of past pathogen exposure could be identified by cataloging public T cell receptors. The number of typed donors differed by locus: about 629-630 for A, B, C, DRB1 and DQB1; 522 for DQA1; around 610 for DPA1; and around 470 for DPB1. The study combined high-throughput TCR immunosequencing, statistical association of individual TCRs with disease status, and machine learning to predict cytomegalovirus infection status. Rather than drawing on any new phenotypic data, the later analysis identified candidate immune exposures from TCR beta sequences and the way those sequences occurred across donors. An early release that covered several hundred HLA-typed donors contained about 300 gigabases of sequencing data and 75 million to 100 million unique TCR sequences. All discovery cohort repertoires had been generated using a single sequencing platform. Alongside the repertoire data, information on donor age, sex, ethnicity and CMV serostatus was compiled. The study used immunosequencing to profile the T cell repertoires of approximately 650 subjects and linked those repertoires to cytomegalovirus serostatus.

Results the study describes overall, beyond this receptor: While some public TCRs were present in many individuals, most TCR sequences turned up only very rarely across donors. Compared with equally common non-associated chains, HLA-associated TCR beta chains in a later analysis were more clonally expanded and had lower generation probabilities. Cytomegalovirus status was reported to be diagnosed by the classifier with high specificity and sensitivity in both the original and validation cohorts. When HLA alleles, especially DR and DQ, strongly co-occurred, attributing TCR associations to individual alleles was difficult. In an earlier analysis of 587 of the donors, most TCR beta V segments appeared in productive rearrangements about 87% or about 30% of the time, broadly matching IMGT annotations. A group of highly shared sequence variants was considered likely to be a technical artifact of the sequencing pipeline. At a false discovery rate of 0.05, a later analysis linked some 18,000 TCR beta sequences to specific HLA alleles. Roughly uniform sequencing depth across donors was assumed in presence/absence analyses, although this assumption may not hold. Correlated functional status among segregating V segments might be attributable to linkage disequilibrium, but an unknown experimental factor could not be ruled out. Because counts were too low, 15 to 20 rarely observed V segments, including chromosome 9 orphons, were excluded from the earlier analysis of under 650 of the donors. A later analysis found that most CMV-associated TCR beta chains appeared HLA-restricted, with HLA associations seemingly driven largely by CMV exposure. Immune exposure information for the cohort was limited to CMV serostatus. In a later genetic analysis, a missense DCLRE1C variant was associated with V-gene and J-gene trimming of TCR beta chains, and the association was replicated in an independent cohort. The study listed approximately 150 TCR beta chains as associated with cytomegalovirus. A further reported finding was that TCR beta sequences accurately predicted the HLA-A and HLA-B alleles for most subjects in the first cohort. In a later analysis, TCR association rates were found to vary across HLA loci, with the most associated TCRs seen for DRB1 alleles and the fewest for HLA-C alleles. Some IMGT-functional V segments, including TRBV6-2 and TRBV6-3, could not be distinguished by the 87-base-pair reads and were therefore excluded. Only TCR beta chains were sequenced in this cohort, and the absence of alpha or paired-chain data limited detectable features. In a later genetic analysis, fewer N-insertions in productive TCRs were reported among donors in an Asian-associated ancestry cluster than the approximately 630-donor mean. Several of the top co-occurrence clusters appeared to be linked to parvovirus B19, influenza, CMV and Epstein-Barr virus, according to a later analysis. The authors suggested that the approach could potentially be extended to other disease states and immunological phenotypes. Because HLA typing was unavailable for some donors at each locus, only the typed subset was used in association tests. In vitro tests confirmed that a few of the cytomegalovirus-associated TCR beta chains recognize cytomegalovirus antigens.

In total, 500 to 700 healthy bone marrow donors made up the cohort. At the time of sampling, every cohort member was nominally healthy, though immune exposures that went unrecorded were likely present. The donor tested CMV seronegative and was one of the 352 seronegative cohort members. Every donor gave a peripheral blood sample, and the peripheral blood mononuclear cells from that sample were used for TCR beta sequencing. The Qiagen DNeasy Blood Extraction Kit was used to extract genomic DNA from the blood cell samples. The library was generated by the immunoSEQ multiplex PCR assay. For the multiplex PCR, a mixture combining 60 forward primers for TCR Vbeta segments and 13 reverse primers for TCR Jbeta segments was used. A multiplex PCR assay on genomic DNA amplified the CDR3 region of rearranged TCR beta genes. On the Illumina HiSeq System, the amplified TCR beta libraries were sequenced as 87-base-pair reads. The original methods were these. Across the 600 to 700 repertoires, a later analysis counted 80 million or so unique TCR beta chains, approximately 10 million of which were shared by at least two donors. Raw reads were error-corrected and collapsed into unique sequences with a nearest-neighbor algorithm that merged closely related sequences to remove PCR and sequencing errors. CDR3 sequences were aligned to IMGT reference sequences to assign V, D and J gene segments. For a sequence to be retained, at least a six-nucleotide match to both a V gene segment and a J gene segment was required. A rearrangement was called productive if the CDR3 had no stop codons and remained in frame with V and J, and every other rearrangement was called non-productive. Following IMGT convention, CDR3 was defined as the stretch from the second conserved V-encoded cysteine to the conserved J-encoded phenylalanine. In an earlier analysis of roughly 580 of the donors, sequences lacking an unambiguous match to a single V gene segment were excluded. An earlier analysis of 587 of the donors called V segments functional above 56.7% productive rearrangements and segregating when the between-donor standard deviation exceeded 5%. A statistical classification framework was built to diagnose cytomegalovirus status from the catalog of TCR beta chain sequences. In a later analysis, V and J genes were assigned by comparing TCR nucleotide sequences against IMGT/GENE-DB human TR gene sequences. In a later analysis, CDR3 sequences and most-parsimonious VDJ recombination scenarios were assigned using the TCRdist pipeline. In a later analysis, every TCR beta chain was defined by the combination of its CDR3 amino acid sequence and its V-gene family, and reads without a unique V-gene family were dropped. As a way to deal with suspected cross-contamination and a sequencing artifact, a later analysis dropped 592 nucleotide sequences that were highly shared and had low generation probability. In a later analysis, a clonal expansion index was calculated for each public chain from normalized within-repertoire ranks of inferred template counts. A later analysis computed generation probabilities with a VDJ recombination model fitted to out-of-frame rearrangements, and checked the results against IGoR. In a later analysis, hypergeometric tests were used to score TCR-TCR, TCR-HLA and TCR-CMV co-occurrence, with a repertoire-size bias correction applied to TCR pairs. In a later analysis, false discovery rates were estimated by permuting HLA or CMV assignments 20 times. In a later analysis, co-occurring TCRs were grouped using DBSCAN, with TCRdist sequence similarity added in when clustering inside HLA-allele-positive subsets. For co-occurrence clustering, repertoires with fewer than 30,000 or more than 120,000 public chains were excluded, along with four to six repertoires with anomalous nucleotide sharing. Held by TCRdb, this immuneACCESS table contains in-frame sequences only and omits some clones. Under half of the omission traces to an unresolved V gene where checked; the cause of the rest is unknown. V, J and clone size are those of that table, while D and trimming were read from the DNA. In all, the sample holds about 140,000 clones, and approximately 80% of those were seen once. The ten largest clonotypes hold about 2.5% of the sample.

Ends trimmed: V by 4 bases, J by 5 bases; bases unmatched to a gene: 9. The germline V gene gives CDR1 as SGHDT and CDR2 as YYEEEE. The CDR3 runs 15 amino acids, cysteine and phenylalanine included. Of all the DNA, just the CDR3 is kept, 45 bases in frame from base 1. Remarks on this clone: Its antigen is still unknown. No quality values exist for individual bases; no much larger clone is one base distant.

The sample comprised PBMCs. This chain is built from TRBV5-6 and TRBJ1-2, with TRBD1 matching 9 junction bases. The clonotype comes from a man in his forties or fifties in good health and CMV-seronegative. For the CDR3, the sequence is CASSAAGQGRYGYTF. The sequenced DNA is TGTGCCAGCAGCGCAGCCGGACAGGGGAGGTATGGCTACACCTTC.